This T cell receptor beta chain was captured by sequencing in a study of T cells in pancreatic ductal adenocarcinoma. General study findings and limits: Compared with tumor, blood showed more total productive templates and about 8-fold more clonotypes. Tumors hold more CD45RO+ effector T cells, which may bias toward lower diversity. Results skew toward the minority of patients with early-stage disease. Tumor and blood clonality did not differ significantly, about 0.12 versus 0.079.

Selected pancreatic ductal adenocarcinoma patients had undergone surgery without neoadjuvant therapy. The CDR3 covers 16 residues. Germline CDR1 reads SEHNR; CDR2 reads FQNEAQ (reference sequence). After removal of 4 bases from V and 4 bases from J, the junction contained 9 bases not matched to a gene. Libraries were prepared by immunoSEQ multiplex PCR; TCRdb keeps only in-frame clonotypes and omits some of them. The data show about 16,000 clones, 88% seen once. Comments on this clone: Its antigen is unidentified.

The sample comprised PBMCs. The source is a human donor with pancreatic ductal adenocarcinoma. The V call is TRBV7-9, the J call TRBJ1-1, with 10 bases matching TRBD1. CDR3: CASSSLTGGEGTEAFF. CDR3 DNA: TGTGCCAGCAGCTCCCTGACAGGGGGCGAAGGCACTGAAGCTTTCTTT.